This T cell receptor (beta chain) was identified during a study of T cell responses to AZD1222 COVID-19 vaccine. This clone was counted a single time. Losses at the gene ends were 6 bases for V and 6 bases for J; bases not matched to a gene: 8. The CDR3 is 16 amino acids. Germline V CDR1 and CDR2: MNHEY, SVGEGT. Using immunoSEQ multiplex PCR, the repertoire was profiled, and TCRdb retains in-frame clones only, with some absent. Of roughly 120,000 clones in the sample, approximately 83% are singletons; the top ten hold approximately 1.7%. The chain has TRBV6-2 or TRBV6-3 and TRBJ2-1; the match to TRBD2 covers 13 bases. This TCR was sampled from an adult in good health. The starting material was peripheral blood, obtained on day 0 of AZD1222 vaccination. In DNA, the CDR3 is TGTGCCAGCAGCTCCATCGGACTAGCGGGAGCCAATGAGCAGTTCTTC. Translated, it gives CASSSIGLAGANEQFF.